This T cell receptor beta chain was profiled in a study of tumor-infiltrating lymphocytes in primary liver carcinoma. About the study: Ranging in age from 30 to 69 years, the patients were men and women. Each sample had roughly 3.5 to 8 million productive TCRbeta reads regardless of tissue type. Study-wide results and limits: The proportion of top clones found throughout all five tumor regions was only about 7-24%.

With about 470 ng total RNA as template and a constant-region primer, TCR beta cDNA was made. TCR beta libraries came from three nested multiplex PCR rounds using slightly modified ARM-PCR. Rounds one and two of PCR, each of approximately 11 cycles, were primed with TRBV1-TRBV30 forward primers and a C-beta reverse primer. TCRdb reprocessed the multiplex PCR reads with MiXCR, giving one entry per CDR3 protein. Among tens of thousands of distinct CDR3 sequences listed, 71% were seen once. Without any cell sorting, about 20-31 mg of bulk tissue yielded co-extracted RNA and DNA. In regard to this clonotype: Its target is not known. At one boundary the junction diverges from the germline segment, which might be a read error.

Germline V gene sequence: CDR1 SGHNT, CDR2 YYREEE (reference sequence). The CDR3 consists of 15 residues. The sequencing input was liver tumor tissue from sampling region 5. Subset: tumor region T5, tumor centre. The source is a man aged 35 to 55 with primary liver carcinoma and hepatitis B virus infection. The chain is built from TRBV5-4 and TRBJ2-7; 7 bases fit TRBD2. The CDR3 nucleotides read TGTGCCAACAGCATCGAATCGGGAGGTACCTACGAGCAGTACTTC. Translating gives CANSIESGGTYEQYF.